This T cell receptor (beta chain) was captured by sequencing in a study of cytomegalovirus exposure and HLA in healthy donors. Study-wide results and caveats: TCR beta V- and J-gene trimming was later associated with a missense DCLRE1C variant. The study reported that TCR beta sequences accurately predicted HLA-A and HLA-B alleles in most subjects. An analysis done earlier found most TCR beta V segments productive about 87% or about 30% of the time.

This clone was counted between two and nine times. What it recognizes is unknown. 13 Jbeta primers and 60 Vbeta primers were used for the PCR. TCRdb's table, derived via immunoSEQ multiplex PCR, lists solely in-frame clones and lacks some. The sample has about 120,000 clones, less than 10% seen once. CDR1 is MNHEY, CDR2 SMNVEV, per germline (reference sequence). V was clipped by 8 bases and J by 5 bases; unmatched bases: 11. The CDR3 covers 15 residues. The sample comprised PBMCs. The TCR was taken from a middle-aged woman in good health and CMV-seropositive. The chain employs TRBV27 and TRBJ1-4; TRBD1 agrees at 7 bases. CDR3 region: CASRGTDYYNEKLFF. The DNA of the CDR3 is TGTGCCAGCCGGGGGACAGACTACTACAATGAAAAACTGTTTTTT.